This T cell receptor beta chain stems from a study of cytomegalovirus exposure and HLA in healthy donors. Study-level results: Most TCRs appeared rarely, but some public TCRs recurred in many donors. Earlier findings revealed that most TCR beta V segments proved productive either about 87% or about 30% of the time.

CDR3 length equals 15 residues. Germline assignment: CDR1 MNHNY and CDR2 SVGAGI (reference sequence). V lost 8 bases, J lost 2 bases, and 19 bases lay in between. PCR primers comprised 60 Vbeta and 13 Jbeta primers. Method: immunoSEQ multiplex PCR; TCRdb's copy keeps in-frame clones and lacks some. The table lists 95,000 to 150,000 clones, about 85% of them singletons. This clone has a single count. What it binds is unknown. The rearrangement links TRBV6-6 to TRBJ2-7; a weak D match, TRBD2 (5 bases). This TCR derives from a middle-aged man in good health and CMV-seronegative. What was sequenced was PBMCs. The CDR3 nucleotides read TGTGCCAGCGATACGGGGTCGGTTATCGCCTACGAGCAGTACTTC. As protein: CASDTGSVIAYEQYF.